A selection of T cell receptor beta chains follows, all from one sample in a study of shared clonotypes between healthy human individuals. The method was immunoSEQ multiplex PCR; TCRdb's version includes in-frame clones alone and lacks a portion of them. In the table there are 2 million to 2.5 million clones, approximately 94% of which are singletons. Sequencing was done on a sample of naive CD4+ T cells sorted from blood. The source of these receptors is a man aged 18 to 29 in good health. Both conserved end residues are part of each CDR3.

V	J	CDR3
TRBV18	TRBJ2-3	CASSPPGLGLSTLGTDTQYF
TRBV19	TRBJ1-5	CASSTIYSSNQPQHF
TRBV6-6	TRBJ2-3	CASSYGGAGGPDTQYF
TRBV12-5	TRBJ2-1	CASGLVLGSGTSGDNEQFF
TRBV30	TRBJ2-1	CAWSGTSGGFEQFF
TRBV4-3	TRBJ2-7	CASSQSLAGAGYEQYF
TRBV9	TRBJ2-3	CASSLLAGWTDTQYF
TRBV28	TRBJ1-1	CASREQNTEAFF
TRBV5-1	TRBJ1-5	CASSLNPAGGNQPQHF
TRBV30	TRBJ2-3	CAWSVRRTGFPDTQYF
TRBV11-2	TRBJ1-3	CASSLVGGRNTIYF
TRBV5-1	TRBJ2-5	CASMGQVGETQYF
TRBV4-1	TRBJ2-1	CASSQDLDSSYNEQFF
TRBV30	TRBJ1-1	CAWREQGNTEAFF
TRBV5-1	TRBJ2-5	CASSSGPVDGTQYF
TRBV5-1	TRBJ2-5	CASRPVAGQETQYF